This T cell receptor (beta chain) was profiled in a study of tumor T cells in aggressive B-cell lymphoma. Produced via immunoSEQ multiplex PCR; TCRdb's table is partial and in-frame only. The table has 250 to 350 clones, 78% seen once; the top ten hold around 17%. From germline, CDR1 is SNHLY and CDR2 FYNNEI. V was clipped by 7 bases and J by 4 bases, with 11 bases between them. The CDR3 sequence is 13 residues long. This chain uses TRBV2 with TRBJ2-4, with a weak D call TRBD1 (6 bases). The sample was tumor tissue. The source of this sequence is an adult with diffuse large B cell lymphoma. The CDR3 sequence is CASMDSLKNIQYF. In DNA form, the CDR3 reads TGTGCCAGCATGGACAGTCTGAAAAACATTCAGTACTTC.